The source of this T cell receptor beta chain is a study of cytomegalovirus exposure and HLA in healthy donors. Findings and caveats of the study: A few CMV-associated chains were confirmed in vitro to be specific for CMV antigens. A link between a missense DCLRE1C variant and TCR beta V- and J-gene trimming emerged from a later analysis. Association with HLA alleles at 0.05 false discovery rate was found for 16,951 TCR beta sequences in a later analysis.

This CDR3 spans 14 amino acids. Germline V gene sequence: CDR1 KGHSH, CDR2 LQKENI. With 0 bases removed from V and 3 bases from J, the gap between germline ends came to 8 bases. Both 60 Vbeta primers and 13 Jbeta primers went into the PCR. Sequenced by immunoSEQ multiplex PCR; TCRdb stores in-frame clones only, minus some. The table has 150,000 to 200,000 clones, 55% to 65% seen once. As to this clone: Its matching antigen is unknown. Other nucleotide sequences from this sample produce the same CDR3.

This receptor was obtained from a man aged 35-49 years in good health and CMV-seronegative. Material for sequencing was PBMCs. The chain couples TRBV18 to TRBJ2-5; D is perhaps TRBD2 (6 bases). CDR3 in amino acids: CASSPPEGEETQYF. The DNA of the CDR3 is TGTGCCAGCTCACCACCGGAGGGTGAAGAGACCCAGTACTTC. Based on the CDR3 plus reference TRBV18 and TRBJ2-5, the full variable domain is NAGVMQNPRHLVRRRGQEARLRCSPMKGHSHVYWYRQLPEEGLKFMVYLQKENIIDESGMPKERFSAEFPKEGPSILRIQQVVRGDSAAYFCASSPPEGEETQYFGPGTRLLVL.